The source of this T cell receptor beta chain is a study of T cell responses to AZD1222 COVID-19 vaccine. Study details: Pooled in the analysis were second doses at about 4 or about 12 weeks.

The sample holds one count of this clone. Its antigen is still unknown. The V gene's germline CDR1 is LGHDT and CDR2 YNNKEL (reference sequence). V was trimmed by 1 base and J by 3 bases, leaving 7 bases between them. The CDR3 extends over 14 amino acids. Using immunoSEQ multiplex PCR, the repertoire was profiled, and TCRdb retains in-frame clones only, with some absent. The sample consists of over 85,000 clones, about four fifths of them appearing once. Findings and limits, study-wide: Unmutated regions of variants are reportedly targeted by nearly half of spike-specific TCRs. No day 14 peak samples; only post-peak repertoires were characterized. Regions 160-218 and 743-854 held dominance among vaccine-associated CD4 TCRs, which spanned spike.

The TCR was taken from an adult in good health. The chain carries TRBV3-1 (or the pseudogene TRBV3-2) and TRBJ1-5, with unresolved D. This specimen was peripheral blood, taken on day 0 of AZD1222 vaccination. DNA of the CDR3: TGTGCCAGCAGCCAAGTAGGGAACAATCAGCCCCAGCATTTT. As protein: CASSQVGNNQPQHF.